What follows are 14 T cell receptor beta chains derived from one specimen sequenced in a study of T cell responses to AZD1222 COVID-19 vaccine. The assay was immunoSEQ multiplex PCR, and TCRdb's table has in-frame clones only and misses some. The profile shows fewer than 150,000 clones, roughly 90% of them singletons. This specimen was peripheral blood, taken 28 days after the second AZD1222 dose. Source of these receptors: an adult who received the AZD1222 COVID-19 vaccine.

The chain links TRBV7-8 to TRBJ1-3; 7 positions match TRBD1. The J segment lost 0 bases and the V segment lost 5 bases, leaving 4 bases of the junction unmatched. The CDR3 extends over 15 amino acids. Germline V lookup: CDR1 SGHVS, CDR2 FQNEAQ. CDR3 sequence: CASSPRTGSGNTIYF. The CDR3 region has the DNA TGTGCCAGCAGCCCGAGGACAGGCTCTGGAAACACCATATATTTT.

The CDR3 coding sequence is TGCAGTGCTAGTGAGGGTGTTGGTGGAAAACTGTTTTTT. Translating it yields CSASEGVGGKLFF. This sequence joins TRBV20-1 and TRBJ1-4; D not resolved. This CDR3 contains 13 residues. CDR1 and CDR2 (germline): DFQATT, SNEGSKA (reference sequence). Trimming removed 3 bases at V and 10 bases at J, with 15 bases between.

The chain is built from TRBV6-6 and TRBJ2-1; tentatively, D is TRBD1 or TRBD2 (5 bases each). The V and J ends lost 5 bases and 2 bases respectively, with 13 bases between them. CDR1 MNHNY and CDR2 SVGAGI come from the germline V gene (reference sequence). This CDR3 has 15 residues. CDR3 DNA: TGTGCCAGCAGTGGGACCCAGAGGGCCTACAATGAGCAGTTCTTC. This codes for CASSGTQRAYNEQFF.

The genes are TRBV5-4 and TRBJ2-1; D is unclear. CDR3 length equals 11 residues. V lost 2 bases and J 8 bases, leaving 5 bases between the germline ends. Germline V gives CDR1 SGHNT, CDR2 YYREEE (reference sequence). In DNA, the CDR3 is TGTGCCAGCAGCTTTGGGTATGAGCAGTTCTTC. Residues: CASSFGYEQFF.

The chain carries TRBV6-5 and TRBJ1-3; TRBD1 agrees at 7 bases. The trim removed 6 bases at V and 0 bases at J, leaving 2 bases unmatched. This CDR3 is built from 14 residues. Germline CDR1 reads MNHEY; CDR2 reads SVGAGI. The CDR3: CASRRDSSGNTIYF. DNA of the CDR3: TGTGCCAGCAGGCGGGACAGCTCTGGAAACACCATATATTTT.

The chain links TRBV10-1 to TRBJ1-5; TRBD1 is a possible D gene (6 bases). This CDR3 comprises 15 residues. Trimming took off 6 bases at V and 0 bases at J, with 12 bases between the two ends. The V gene's germline CDR1 is WNHNN and CDR2 SYGVQD (reference sequence). CDR3: CASSAQGYSNQPQHF. The DNA for the CDR3 is TGCGCCAGCAGCGCCCAGGGGTATAGCAATCAGCCCCAGCATTTT.

A single count supports this clone. The rearrangement joins TRBV15 to TRBJ2-2, with D unresolved. Germline-derived CDR1 and CDR2 are LNHNV and YYDKDF (reference sequence). The CDR3 has 16 residues. Trimming shortened V by 1 base and J by 0 bases, and 9 bases separated the two germline ends. The DNA for the CDR3 is TGTGCCACCAGCAGAGTCAAACCGGCGAACACCGGGGAGCTGTTTTTT. This codes for CATSRVKPANTGELFF.

The rearrangement joins TRBV5-4 to TRBJ2-2; TRBD1 matches 7 bases. Germline CDR1 SGHNT, CDR2 YYREEE (reference sequence). The CDR3 loop spans 15 amino acids. The junction had 9 bases not matched to a gene; V was cut back by 4 bases and J by 6 bases. Written as DNA, the CDR3 is TGTGCCAGCAGCACGGGGACAGCCAGGGCCGGGGAGCTGTTTTTT. Its translation: CASSTGTARAGELFF.

This clone was recorded once. V and J are TRBV5-6 and TRBJ1-6; D remains unclear. The ends were cut back, 0 bases at V and 6 bases at J, with 10 bases in the middle. This CDR3 has 15 amino acids. From germline, CDR1 is SGHDT and CDR2 YYEEEE. The CDR3 region has the DNA TGTGCCAGCAGCTTGGTAGCAGACATTAATTCACCCCTCCACTTT. Residues: CASSLVADINSPLHF.

The J gene is TRBJ2-3, the V gene TRBV14; 8 bases match TRBD1. V lost 4 bases to trimming and J lost 8 bases; unmatched junction nucleotides: 11. This CDR3 spans 15 amino acids. The V gene's germline CDR1 is SGHDN and CDR2 FVKESK. The CDR3: CASSPGTGLVSTQYF. CDR3 in DNA: TGTGCCAGCAGCCCTGGGACAGGCCTCGTGAGTACGCAGTATTTT.

The chain combines TRBV2 with TRBJ1-1; the D gene is possibly TRBD1 (6 bases). The CDR3 loop spans 14 amino acids. The germline V gene has CDR1 SNHLY and CDR2 FYNNEI. The ends were cut back, 6 bases at V and 6 bases at J, with 17 bases in the middle. The chain's CDR3 is CASREQGPTSEAFF. The CDR3 bases are TGTGCCAGCAGGGAACAGGGACCTACGTCTGAAGCTTTCTTT.

V and J are TRBV6-4 and TRBJ1-5, with 7 bases matching TRBD1. Germline CDR1 and CDR2: MRHNA and SNTAGT. V trimming: 0 bases; J trimming: 0 bases; junction bases outside the gene matches: 8. The CDR3 is 18 amino acids. CDR3 region: CASSDSKAGGSSNQPQHF. The CDR3 DNA reads TGTGCCAGCAGTGACTCGAAGGCAGGGGGATCTAGCAATCAGCCCCAGCATTTT.

The V and J genes are TRBV2 and TRBJ2-7; no reliable D call. Germline V gene lookup returns CDR1 SNHLY and CDR2 FYNNEI. CDR3 length: 13 residues. Trimming stripped 2 bases from V and 6 bases from J, with 11 bases between. CDR3 nucleotide sequence: TGTGCCAGCAGTGAAATAGCTCTTCGCGAGCAGTACTTC. It yields the protein CASSEIALREQYF. Full variable domain (outside the CDR3, taken from reference TRBV2 and TRBJ2-7): EPEVTQTPSHQVTQMGQEVILRCVPISNHLYFYWYRQILGQKVEFLVSFYNNEISEKSEIFDDQFSVERPDGSNFTLKIRSTKLEDSAMYFCASSEIALREQYFGPGTRLTVT.

The V gene is TRBV28, the J gene TRBJ1-1; possible D gene TRBD1, 6 bases. In germline, CDR1 is MDHEN, CDR2 SYDVKM. The CDR3 is made up of 15 amino acids. Trimming took off 2 bases at V and 7 bases at J, with 17 bases between the two ends. CDR3 amino acids: CASSLTGTSYFEAFF. The CDR3 DNA is TGTGCCAGCAGTTTAACCGGGACATCCTACTTTGAAGCTTTCTTT.